This record looks at one TCR beta chain sequence and its context. Its specific antigen is unknown. There are no base qualities to consult, and no much larger clone falls within one base. Library preparation was by PCR. For sequencing, an Illumina HiSeq 2500 was employed. To normalize quantification of the TCRbeta repertoire, the TCR libraries were built with molecular barcoding that relied on unique molecular identifiers. TCRdb passed the public sequencing reads through fastp at Q25 and MiXCR, retaining productive beta sequences. Identical CDR3 protein sequences are pooled into one entry, listed with their most common genes and DNA. The sample profile shows around 600,000 distinct CDR3 sequences; about 21% of them were found once. The ten largest clones represent 13% to 15% of the sample. From the cysteine up to the phenylalanine, the CDR3 has a length of 14 residues. The sequence is cut down to CDR3 DNA, 42 bases in frame from base 1. From a lookup of the germline V gene (reference sequence), CDR1 and CDR2 are DFQATT and SNEGSKA. V lost 6 bases and J lost 0 bases; the stretch between them is 13 bases long.

The data originate from a study of T-cell reconstitution after alpha-beta-depleted transplantation in children (dated by TCRdb to 2016 to 2017). In terms of the full investigation: The study quantitatively tracked T-cell immune reconstitution after TCRalphabeta/CD19-depleted allogeneic hematopoietic cell transplantation in children using TCR repertoire profiling. General study outcomes and caveats: In some patients, the high TCRbeta diversity seen at day 60 was put down to recipient T cells and intrathymic progenitors that had survived conditioning. The frequencies of hyperexpanded clones fell over the following months, and after one year, T-cell counts and TCRbeta diversity were mostly attributed to newly produced T cells. Apparently early alphabetaT-cell count recovery about two months after transplant reportedly relied on only several hundred rapidly expanded clones derived from non-depleted graft cells.

The treatment or condition label on this specimen signifies: allogeneic hematopoietic cell transplantation with graft depleted of TCRalphabeta T cells and CD19 B cells. Transplant recipients were children who received TCRalphabeta/CD19-depleted allogeneic hematopoietic cell grafts. This TCR was sampled from a boy younger than two who had a stem cell transplant for acute myeloid leukemia, so the T cells may come from the graft donor. The rearranged chain carries TRBV20-1 and TRBJ2-3, with the D gene too uncertain to name. Sequencing was performed on PBMCs, mostly from graft donor cells, taken 360 days after TCRalphabeta/CD19-depleted stem cell transplant. CDR3 sequence: CSALFTVSTDTQYF. In nucleotides, the sequence is TGCAGTGCCCTCTTTACAGTTAGCACAGATACGCAGTATTTT.